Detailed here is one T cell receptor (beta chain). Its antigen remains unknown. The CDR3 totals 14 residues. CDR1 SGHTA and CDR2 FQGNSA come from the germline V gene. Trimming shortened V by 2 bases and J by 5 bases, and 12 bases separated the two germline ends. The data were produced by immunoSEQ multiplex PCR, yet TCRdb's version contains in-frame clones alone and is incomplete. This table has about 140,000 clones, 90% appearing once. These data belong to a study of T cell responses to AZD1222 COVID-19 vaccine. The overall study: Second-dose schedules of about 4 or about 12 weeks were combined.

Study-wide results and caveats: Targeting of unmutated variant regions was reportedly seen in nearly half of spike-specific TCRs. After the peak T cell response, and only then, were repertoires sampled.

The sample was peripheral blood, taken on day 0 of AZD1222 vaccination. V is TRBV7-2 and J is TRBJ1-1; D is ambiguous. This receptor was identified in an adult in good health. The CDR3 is CASSLPGLGTEAFF. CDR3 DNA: TGTGCCAGCAGCTTACCCGGACTAGGAACTGAAGCTTTCTTT.